A selection of T cell receptor beta chains follows, all from one sample in a study of blood T cell repertoires in COVID-19. Here immunoSEQ multiplex PCR was the method, and the copy in TCRdb shows in-frame clones only, minus some. The data show under 200,000 clones, 86% seen once. The sample was PBMCs or T cells enriched from blood (not recorded which). Receptors were obtained from a woman aged 40 to 55 in a cohort exposed to, infected with or recovered from COVID-19 (not recorded which). The CDR3 runs from the conserved cysteine through the conserved F or W. The D gene is left open where the match is weak. The size field is filled for only some rows; it gives once, few, many or a size class.

D | length | size | J | V | CDR3 | DNA
- | 12 | - | TRBJ2-3 | TRBV5-1 | CASSPSADTQYF | TGCGCCAGCAGCCCTAGCGCAGATACGCAGTATTTT
TRBD2 | 16 | - | TRBJ2-3 | TRBV27 | CASSLIAGGLSDTQYF | TGTGCCAGCAGTTTAATAGCGGGGGGGCTCTCAGATACGCAGTATTTT
- | 12 | once | TRBJ1-1 | TRBV29-1 | CSVYRINTEAFF | TGCAGCGTATACAGGATTAACACTGAAGCTTTCTTT
- | 16 | - | TRBJ1-3 | TRBV11-2 | CASSLDHGGTGNTIYF | TGTGCCAGCAGCTTAGATCACGGGGGTACTGGAAACACCATATATTTT
- | 15 | - | TRBJ1-2 | TRBV27 | CASSLYSSSNYGYTF | TGTGCCAGCAGTTTATACTCGAGCTCTAACTATGGCTACACCTTC
- | 16 | - | TRBJ1-1 | TRBV12-5 | CASGPEDGHWSTEAFF | TGTGCTAGTGGTCCAGAGGATGGCCACTGGAGCACTGAAGCTTTCTTT
- | 15 | - | TRBJ2-7 | TRBV27 | CASSLSRDFSYEQYF | TGTGCCAGCAGTTTATCGCGGGACTTCTCCTACGAGCAGTACTTC
TRBD2 | 14 | - | TRBJ2-3 | TRBV11-3 | CASTSGRAGDTQYF | TGTGCCAGCACCAGCGGGAGGGCCGGAGATACGCAGTATTTT
TRBD1 | 14 | - | TRBJ2-5 | TRBV9 | CASSPRQGLETQYF | TGTGCCAGCAGCCCGCGACAGGGTCTAGAGACCCAGTACTTC
TRBD2 | 14 | - | TRBJ2-2 | TRBV27 | CASNQLAGAGELFF | TGTGCCAGCAATCAACTAGCGGGAGCCGGGGAGCTGTTTTTT
- | 14 | - | TRBJ2-7 | TRBV11-2 | CASSLVAGLNEQYF | TGTGCCAGCAGCTTAGTGGCAGGGTTGAACGAGCAGTACTTC
- | 18 | - | TRBJ2-2 | TRBV18 | CASSPWTAGSPNTGELFF | TGTGCCAGCTCACCATGGACAGCCGGTTCGCCGAACACCGGGGAGCTGTTTTTT
TRBD1 | 15 | - | TRBJ1-5 | TRBV5-5 | CASSWGTGRSQPQHF | TGTGCCAGCAGCTGGGGGACAGGGAGATCCCAGCCCCAGCATTTT
- | 16 | - | TRBJ1-5 | TRBV2 | CASSEGRGVGNQPQHF | TGTGCCAGCAGTGAGGGCAGGGGAGTAGGCAATCAGCCCCAGCATTTT
- | 15 | - | TRBJ2-3 | TRBV6-2/TRBV6-3 | CASSYGADGTDTQYF | TGTGCCAGCAGTTACGGGGCGGACGGCACAGATACGCAGTATTTT
TRBD1 | 14 | - | TRBJ2-7 | TRBV4-3 | CASSPTDRGYEQYF | TGCGCCAGCAGCCCTACGGACAGGGGCTACGAGCAGTACTTC
TRBD1 | 14 | - | TRBJ1-1 | TRBV2 | CASNGQGARAEAFF | TGTGCCAGCAATGGACAGGGGGCGCGGGCTGAAGCTTTCTTT
- | 15 | once | TRBJ2-2 | TRBV6-1 | CASSEYGERTGELFF | TGTGCCAGCAGTGAATACGGAGAGAGAACCGGGGAGCTGTTTTTT
- | 15 | - | TRBJ2-1 | TRBV18 | CASSPGGTVNNEQFF | TGTGCCAGCTCGCCCGGAGGGACAGTGAACAATGAGCAGTTCTTC
- | 15 | - | TRBJ2-7 | TRBV14 | CASSQRLGENYEQYF | TGTGCCAGCAGCCAACGACTCGGAGAGAACTACGAGCAGTACTTC
- | 16 | - | TRBJ1-1 | TRBV4-2 | CAADLGRGQKPTEAFF | TGTGCCGCGGACTTGGGCCGCGGCCAGAAACCCACTGAAGCTTTCTTT
- | 15 | - | TRBJ1-1 | TRBV5-5 | CASSLPTGRNTEAFF | TGTGCCAGCAGCCTACCGACGGGGAGGAACACTGAAGCTTTCTTT
- | 13 | - | TRBJ2-5 | TRBV7-6 | CASSWDYQETQYF | TGTGCCAGCAGCTGGGACTACCAAGAGACCCAGTACTTC
TRBD1 | 17 | - | TRBJ1-3 | TRBV11-2 | CASSSPRQGRSGNTIYF | TGTGCCAGCAGCTCCCCCCGACAGGGACGCTCTGGAAACACCATATATTTT
- | 12 | - | TRBJ2-7 | TRBV7-9 | CASSLGQASPYF | TGTGCCAGCAGCTTAGGACAGGCCAGCCCGTACTTC
TRBD2 | 16 | - | TRBJ2-1 | TRBV4-2 | CASSQDKSSGYNEQFF | TGTGCCAGCAGCCAAGATAAGTCTAGCGGTTACAATGAGCAGTTCTTC
- | 18 | once | TRBJ2-7 | TRBV12-2 | CASRFRLGLAGDSYEQYF | TGTGCAAGTCGCTTTAGGCTAGGACTAGCGGGAGATTCCTACGAGCAGTACTTC
TRBD2 | 18 | - | TRBJ2-7 | TRBV4-1 | CASSQGLFGLAARGEQYF | TGCGCCAGCAGCCAAGGTTTATTTGGACTAGCGGCTCGGGGCGAGCAGTACTTC
TRBD2 | 13 | - | TRBJ2-7 | TRBV7-2 | CASSPGGDYEQYF | TGTGCCAGCAGCCCTGGGGGGGATTACGAGCAGTACTTC
- | 15 | - | TRBJ1-3 | TRBV27 | CASSSQGGSGNTIYF | TGTGCCAGCAGTTCACAGGGTGGCTCTGGAAACACCATATATTTT
- | 13 | few | TRBJ1-2 | TRBV2 | CASSEGGYYGYTF | TGTGCCAGCAGTGAGGGCGGGTACTATGGCTACACCTTC
- | 12 | - | TRBJ1-1 | TRBV7-9 | CASSLMRAEAFF | TGTGCCAGCAGCTTAATGAGGGCTGAAGCTTTCTTT
TRBD1 | 15 | - | TRBJ2-7 | TRBV27 | CASRQIPGQGYEQYF | TGTGCCAGCAGACAAATTCCGGGACAGGGGTATGAGCAGTACTTC
- | 14 | - | TRBJ2-1 | TRBV7-2 | CASSPVLADNEQFF | TGTGCCAGCAGCCCGGTCTTAGCGGACAATGAGCAGTTCTTC
TRBD1 | 13 | - | TRBJ1-2 | TRBV12-3/TRBV12-4 | CASSLQGVYGYTF | TGTGCCAGCAGTCTACAGGGGGTTTATGGCTACACCTTC
- | 13 | - | TRBJ2-7 | TRBV30 | CAWSYGQIYEQYF | TGTGCCTGGAGTTATGGACAAATCTACGAGCAGTACTTC
- | 18 | - | TRBJ2-6 | TRBV9 | CASSRRVQDPTGANVLTF | TGTGCCAGCAGCCGTCGGGTACAGGACCCAACTGGGGCCAACGTCCTGACTTTC
TRBD1 | 16 | many | TRBJ1-1 | TRBV10-3 | CAISESTQGAFAEAFF | TGTGCCATCAGTGAGTCAACACAGGGGGCTTTCGCTGAAGCTTTCTTT
- | 12 | - | TRBJ2-7 | TRBV11-2 | CASSLDRGEQYF | TGTGCCAGCAGCTTAGATCGGGGCGAGCAGTACTTC
TRBD1 | 13 | - | TRBJ1-2 | TRBV6-5 | CASSLTGNYGYTF | TGTGCCAGCAGCTTGACAGGGAACTATGGCTACACCTTC
- | 15 | - | TRBJ2-7 | TRBV5-3 | CARSLGSDSEYEQYF | TGTGCCAGAAGCTTGGGATCGGACAGCGAATACGAGCAGTACTTC
- | 12 | - | TRBJ1-2 | TRBV5-6 | CASSLDRTGYTF | TGTGCCAGCAGCTTGGATCGGACAGGCTACACCTTC
- | 11 | - | TRBJ1-2 | TRBV30 | CAWSSLVGHRF | TGTGCCTGGAGTAGCTTAGTTGGGCATAGATTC
- | 12 | - | TRBJ2-3 | TRBV19 | CASSIREDTQYF | TGTGCCAGTAGTATTCGAGAAGATACGCAGTATTTT
- | 14 | - | TRBJ2-3 | TRBV29-1 | CSVVGTIATDTQYF | TGCAGCGTTGTGGGGACAATTGCCACAGATACGCAGTATTTT
- | 15 | once | TRBJ1-5 | TRBV4-1 | CASSQDQRSNQPQHF | TGCGCCAGCAGCCAAGATCAGCGTAGCAATCAGCCCCAGCATTTT
TRBD1 | 15 | once | TRBJ1-1 | TRBV4-2 | CASSPWTGANTEAFF | TGTGCCAGCAGCCCGTGGACAGGTGCTAACACTGAAGCTTTCTTT
- | 15 | - | TRBJ2-3 | TRBV28 | CASYTQGGGTDTQYF | TGTGCCAGCTATACCCAAGGGGGGGGGACAGATACGCAGTATTTT
TRBD2 | 15 | - | TRBJ2-5 | TRBV2 | CASSGLAGGPKTQYF | TGTGCCAGCAGTGGCTTAGCGGGAGGGCCGAAGACCCAGTACTTC
TRBD1 | 15 | - | TRBJ1-5 | TRBV7-6 | CASSSTDRDNQPQHF | TGTGCCAGCAGCTCTACGGACAGGGACAATCAGCCCCAGCATTTT
- | 12 | - | TRBJ1-2 | TRBV11-2 | CASSLRRDGYTF | TGTGCCAGCAGCTTAAGGAGGGACGGCTACACCTTC
TRBD2 | 17 | - | TRBJ2-3 | TRBV2 | CASSLGLAGGGTDTQYF | TGTGCCAGCAGCCTGGGACTAGCGGGGGGGGGAACAGATACGCAGTATTTT